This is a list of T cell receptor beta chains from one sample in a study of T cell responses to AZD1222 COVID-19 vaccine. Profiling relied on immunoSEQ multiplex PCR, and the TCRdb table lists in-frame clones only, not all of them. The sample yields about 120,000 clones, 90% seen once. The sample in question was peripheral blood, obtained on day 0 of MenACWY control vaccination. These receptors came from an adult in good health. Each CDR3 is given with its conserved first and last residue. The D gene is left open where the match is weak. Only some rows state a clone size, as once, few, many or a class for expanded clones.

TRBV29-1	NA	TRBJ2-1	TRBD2	TGCAGCGGTCTAGCGGATGAGCAGTTCTTC	CSGLADEQFF
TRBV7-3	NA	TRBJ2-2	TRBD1	TGTGCCAGCAGCTTGGGACAGGGGGCCGGCGGGGAGCTGTTTTTT	CASSLGQGAGGELFF
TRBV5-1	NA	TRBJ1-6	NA	TGCGCCAGCAGCTTGGCCAGGGACAATTCACCCCTCCACTTT	CASSLARDNSPLHF
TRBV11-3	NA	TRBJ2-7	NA	TGTGCCAGCAGCTTAGCGGGAGACAGAGAGCAGTACTTC	CASSLAGDREQYF
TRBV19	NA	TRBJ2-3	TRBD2	TGTGCCAGTAGAGTCCCTAGCGGTACGCAGTATTTT	CASRVPSGTQYF
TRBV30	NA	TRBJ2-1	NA	TGTGCCTGGAGTGTACGAGGACTCCTAAGCCATGAGCAGTTCTTC	CAWSVRGLLSHEQFF
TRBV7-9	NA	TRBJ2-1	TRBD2	TGTGCCAGCAGCGTTACTAGCGGGGGGGCGGACAATGAGCAGTTCTTC	CASSVTSGGADNEQFF
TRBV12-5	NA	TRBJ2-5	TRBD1	TGTGCTAGTGGGACCCGGATGACAGGGTGGCAGGAGACCCAGTACTTC	CASGTRMTGWQETQYF
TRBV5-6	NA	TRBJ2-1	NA	TGTGCCAGCACCCTCCTGGTGGGGGCGGGAAACAATGAGCAGTTCTTC	CASTLLVGAGNNEQFF
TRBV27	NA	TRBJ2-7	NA	TGTGCCAGCAGTTTTAAGGGGCCGAGCTCCTACGAGCAGTACTTC	CASSFKGPSSYEQYF
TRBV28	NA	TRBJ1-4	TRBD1	TGTGCCAGCAGTGCAGGGGGCGGAGGAGATGAAAAACTGTTTTTT	CASSAGGGGDEKLFF
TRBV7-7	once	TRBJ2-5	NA	TGTGCCAGCAGCTTCGGTGGAGTGGCGGTACAAGAGACCCAGTACTTC	CASSFGGVAVQETQYF
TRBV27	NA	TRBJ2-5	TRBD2	TGTGCCAGCAGTCTCTCTCCCGGGACTAGCGGCGGGTACCAAGAGACCCAGTACTTC	CASSLSPGTSGGYQETQYF
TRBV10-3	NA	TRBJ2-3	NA	TGTGCCATCAGTGGACCCTTGGGAAGCACAGATACGCAGTATTTT	CAISGPLGSTDTQYF
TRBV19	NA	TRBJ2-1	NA	TGTGCCAGTAGTTTCTACGGGACCCGAGCATACAATGAGCAGTTCTTC	CASSFYGTRAYNEQFF
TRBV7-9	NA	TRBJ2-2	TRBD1	TGTGCCAGCAGCTTAGAGGGGACAGGGGAGAACACCGGGGAGCTGTTTTTT	CASSLEGTGENTGELFF
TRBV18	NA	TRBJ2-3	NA	TGTGCCAGCTCACCAAATTTGCAGAGCACAGATACGCAGTATTTT	CASSPNLQSTDTQYF
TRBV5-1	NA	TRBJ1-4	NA	TGCGCCAGCAGCTTGGGGATCAACGAAAAACTGTTTTTT	CASSLGINEKLFF
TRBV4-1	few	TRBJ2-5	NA	TGCGCCAGCAGCCAAATAGGGCGAGAGACCCAGTACTTC	CASSQIGRETQYF
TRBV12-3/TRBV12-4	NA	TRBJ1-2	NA	TGTGCCAGCAGTTTTCCCAACAGGGCTGGCTACACCTTC	CASSFPNRAGYTF
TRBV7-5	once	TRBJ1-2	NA	TGTGTCAGAAGCTTAGACGGCAGGCATTATGGCTACACCTTC	CVRSLDGRHYGYTF
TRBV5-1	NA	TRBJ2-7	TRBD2	TGCGCCAGTGCCCCCCCGGGACTAGCGGACCACGAGCAGTACTTC	CASAPPGLADHEQYF
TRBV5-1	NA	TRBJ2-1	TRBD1	TGCGCCAGCAGCTTGAGACAGGGAAGGGGTGAGCAGTTCTTC	CASSLRQGRGEQFF
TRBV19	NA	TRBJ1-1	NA	TGTGCCAGTAGTATAGAGGGCAGGGTGAACACTGAAGCTTTCTTT	CASSIEGRVNTEAFF
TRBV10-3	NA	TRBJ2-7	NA	TGTGCCATCAGTGAGACGGGTAGCTCCTACGAGCAGTACTTC	CAISETGSSYEQYF
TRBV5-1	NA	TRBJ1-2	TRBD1	TGCGCCAGCAGCTTGCCCCAGACAGGGGGCGCACGTAGGGTTGTTGGCTACACCTTC	CASSLPQTGGARRVVGYTF
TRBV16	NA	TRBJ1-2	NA	TGTGCCAGCAGCCGATTTGAGGCGCTTGGCTACACCTTC	CASSRFEALGYTF
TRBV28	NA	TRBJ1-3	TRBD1	TGTGCCAGCAGTGCCATCGGGACAGGGGGAAACACCATATATTTT	CASSAIGTGGNTIYF
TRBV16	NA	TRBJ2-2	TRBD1	TGTGCCAGCAGCCACACAGGGGTCGTGGGCACCGGGGAGCTGTTTTTT	CASSHTGVVGTGELFF
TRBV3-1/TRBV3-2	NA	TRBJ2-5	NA	TGTGCCAGCAGCCAAGATGGAGAGACCCAGTACTTC	CASSQDGETQYF
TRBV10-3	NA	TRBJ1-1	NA	TGTGCCAGTTTACAGGCTTTGAACACTGAAGCTTTCTTT	CASLQALNTEAFF
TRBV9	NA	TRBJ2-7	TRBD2	TGTGCCAGCAGCCTGCCCGGGGGGGAGCAGTACTTC	CASSLPGGEQYF
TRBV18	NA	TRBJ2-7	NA	TGTGCCAGCTCACCTGACAGGACCTACGAGCAGTACTTC	CASSPDRTYEQYF
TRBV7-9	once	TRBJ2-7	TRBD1	TGTGCCAGCAGCCTCCCGGGACAGAGCAATCTAGATCAGTACTTC	CASSLPGQSNLDQYF
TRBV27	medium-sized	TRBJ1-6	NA	TGTGCCAGCAGTTTCGCAGGGCAACTAAATTCACCCCTCCACTTT	CASSFAGQLNSPLHF
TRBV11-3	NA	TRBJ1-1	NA	TGTGCCAGCAGCCATGCGGGGAACACTGAAGCTTTCTTT	CASSHAGNTEAFF
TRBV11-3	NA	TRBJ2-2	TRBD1	TGTGCCAGCAGCTTACCAGGGGGCACCGGGGAGCTGTTTTTT	CASSLPGGTGELFF
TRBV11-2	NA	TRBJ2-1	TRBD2	TGTGCCAGCAACGATGGGACTAGCGGGACCAATGAGCAGTTCTTC	CASNDGTSGTNEQFF
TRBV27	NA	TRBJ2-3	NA	TGTGCCAGCAGTTTAATAGGACCCGGAGGGTTAGATACGCAGTATTTT	CASSLIGPGGLDTQYF
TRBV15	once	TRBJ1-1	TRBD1	TGTGCCACCAGCAAATTACAGGGGGCCGAAACTGAAGCTTTCTTT	CATSKLQGAETEAFF
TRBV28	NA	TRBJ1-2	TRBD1	TGTGCCAGCAGAGCTACCGGGACAGGGGACTATGGCTACACCTTC	CASRATGTGDYGYTF
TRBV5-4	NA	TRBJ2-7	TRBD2	TGTGCCAGCAGCTACGGACTAGCGGGAGAGTCTTACGAGCAGTACTTC	CASSYGLAGESYEQYF
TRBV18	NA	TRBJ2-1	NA	TGTGCCAGCTCACCTCCCGGGCACAGTGAGCAGTTCTTC	CASSPPGHSEQFF
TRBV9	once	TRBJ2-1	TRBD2	TGTGCCAGCAGCCCTACTTGGACTAGCGGATACAATGAGCAGTTCTTC	CASSPTWTSGYNEQFF
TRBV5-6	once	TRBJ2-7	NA	TGTGCCAGCAGCTTGTTGGATAACAGGCCATACGAGCAGTACTTC	CASSLLDNRPYEQYF
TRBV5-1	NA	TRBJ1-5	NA	TGCGCCAGCAGCGAGGAGGGCAATCAGCCCCAGCATTTT	CASSEEGNQPQHF
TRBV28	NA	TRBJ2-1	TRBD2	TGTGCCAGCAGGGCATCACTAGCGGGCTCCTACAATGAGCAGTTCTTC	CASRASLAGSYNEQFF
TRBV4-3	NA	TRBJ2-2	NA	TGCGCCAGCAGCCAAGGATGGGAACAGGGTTACACCGGGGAGCTGTTTTTT	CASSQGWEQGYTGELFF
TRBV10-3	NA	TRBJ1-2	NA	TGTGCCATCAGCCAGGGTTTCTATGGCTACACCTTC	CAISQGFYGYTF
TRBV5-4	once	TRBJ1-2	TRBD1	TGTGCCAGCAGCCCGGACAGGAGCTATGGCTACACCTTC	CASSPDRSYGYTF
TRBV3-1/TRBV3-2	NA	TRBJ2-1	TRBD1	TGTGCCAGCAGCCAAGTGATAAGGGGGCGCGACAATGAGCAGTTCTTC	CASSQVIRGRDNEQFF
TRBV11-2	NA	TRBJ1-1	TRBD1	TGTGCCAGCAGCCTTAGGACAGGGGAGTCGACTGAAGCTTTCTTT	CASSLRTGESTEAFF
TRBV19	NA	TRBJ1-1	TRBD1	TGTGCCAGTAGTATAGTCAACCTTCCGGGACAGGGAGTCAGTAACACTGAAGCTTTCTTT	CASSIVNLPGQGVSNTEAFF
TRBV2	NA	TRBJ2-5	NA	TGTGCCAGCAGTGTGTTAGGGCAGACCCAGTACTTC	CASSVLGQTQYF
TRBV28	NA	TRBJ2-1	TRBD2	TGTGCCACTCATAAACCAAGCGGGGAAAGCTTCTCCTACAATGAGCAGTTCTTC	CATHKPSGESFSYNEQFF
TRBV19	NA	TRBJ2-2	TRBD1	TGTGCCAGTAGTATGGTCCCGGGACAGGGGGCGGCCGGGGAGCTGTTTTTT	CASSMVPGQGAAGELFF
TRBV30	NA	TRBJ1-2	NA	TGTGCCTGGAGTGTTCAGGTTAACTATGGCTACACCTTC	CAWSVQVNYGYTF
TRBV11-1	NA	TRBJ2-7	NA	TGTGCCAGCAGCGACGGCCTCGACTACGAGCAGTACTTC	CASSDGLDYEQYF
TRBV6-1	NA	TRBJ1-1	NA	TGTGCCAGCAGTGAGGGACCCGGGAACACTGAAGCTTTCTTT	CASSEGPGNTEAFF